A single sample is the source of the 7 T cell receptor beta chains below, sequenced in a study of cytomegalovirus exposure and HLA in healthy donors. The protocol was immunoSEQ multiplex PCR, while the TCRdb copy is restricted to in-frame clones and leaves out a portion. The sample carries about 73,000 clones, 85% to 95% recorded once. Sequencing was carried out using PBMCs. The receptors were gathered from a man between 18 and 29 years old in good health and CMV-seronegative.

CDR3 DNA: TGTGCCACCAGGGCCGGGGGCACTGAAGCTTTCTTT. Protein product: CATRAGGTEAFF. The chain links TRBV6-5 to TRBJ1-1, with a tentative D call TRBD1 (5 bases). Trimming removed 10 bases from V and 4 bases from J, with 13 bases in between. The CDR3 is 12 residues long. In germline, CDR1 is MNHEY, CDR2 SVGAGI.

The V call is TRBV11-2, the J call TRBJ1-1; D is undetermined. This CDR3 contains 13 residues. Trimming stripped 2 bases from V and 4 bases from J, with 8 bases between. CDR1 and CDR2 from the germline V gene are SGHAT and FQNNGV. As DNA, the CDR3 is TGTGCCAGCAGCTTATTCCCGGGCACTGAAGCTTTCTTT. Translated: CASSLFPGTEAFF.

This chain uses TRBV9 with TRBJ1-1; D unclear. CDR3 length equals 14 residues. The V gene's germline CDR1 is SGDLS and CDR2 YYNGEE. Trimming removed 3 bases from V and 0 bases from J, with 9 bases in between. CDR3 residues: CASSAAGLNTEAFF. CDR3 nucleotides: TGTGCCAGCAGCGCAGCAGGATTGAACACTGAAGCTTTCTTT.

This clone turned up a few times. The genes are TRBV6-4 and TRBJ2-3; possible D gene TRBD1, 7 bases. Looked up from germline, CDR1 is MRHNA and CDR2 is SNTAGT. Trimming shortened V by 0 bases and J by 5 bases, and 15 bases separated the two germline ends. This CDR3 is 16 amino acids long. The CDR3 is CASSDSAGTAGDTQYF. The DNA of the CDR3 is TGTGCCAGCAGTGACTCAGCCGGGACAGCGGGAGATACGCAGTATTTT.

The rearrangement links TRBV9 to TRBJ2-7; 8 nucleotides agree with TRBD2. The CDR3 contains 14 residues. Germline V lookup: CDR1 SGDLS, CDR2 YYNGEE. J lost 3 bases, V lost 3 bases, and 5 bases had no gene match. As DNA, the CDR3 is TGTGCCAGCAGCGGGTCGGGGGGGCTCTACGAGCAGTACTTC. Translated: CASSGSGGLYEQYF.

The V gene is TRBV7-9, the J gene TRBJ1-2, with a tentative D call TRBD1 (6 bases). Trimming took off 1 base at V and 7 bases at J, with 13 bases between the two ends. Germline CDR1 SEHNR, CDR2 FQNEAQ (reference sequence). The CDR3 length is 14 residues. The CDR3 spells CASSLEAGDSGYTF. CDR3 nucleotide sequence: TGTGCCAGCAGCTTAGAAGCAGGGGATTCTGGCTACACCTTC.

J is TRBJ2-7 and V is TRBV6-4, with 7 bases lining up with TRBD1. The CDR3 sequence is 14 residues long. Germline V lookup: CDR1 MRHNA, CDR2 SNTAGT. The V segment lost 6 bases and the J segment 1 base; nucleotides outside the gene matches: 6. The CDR3 region has the DNA TGTGCCAGCAGCCCAGACAGGGCGTCCTACGAGCAGTACTTC. Translating gives CASSPDRASYEQYF.